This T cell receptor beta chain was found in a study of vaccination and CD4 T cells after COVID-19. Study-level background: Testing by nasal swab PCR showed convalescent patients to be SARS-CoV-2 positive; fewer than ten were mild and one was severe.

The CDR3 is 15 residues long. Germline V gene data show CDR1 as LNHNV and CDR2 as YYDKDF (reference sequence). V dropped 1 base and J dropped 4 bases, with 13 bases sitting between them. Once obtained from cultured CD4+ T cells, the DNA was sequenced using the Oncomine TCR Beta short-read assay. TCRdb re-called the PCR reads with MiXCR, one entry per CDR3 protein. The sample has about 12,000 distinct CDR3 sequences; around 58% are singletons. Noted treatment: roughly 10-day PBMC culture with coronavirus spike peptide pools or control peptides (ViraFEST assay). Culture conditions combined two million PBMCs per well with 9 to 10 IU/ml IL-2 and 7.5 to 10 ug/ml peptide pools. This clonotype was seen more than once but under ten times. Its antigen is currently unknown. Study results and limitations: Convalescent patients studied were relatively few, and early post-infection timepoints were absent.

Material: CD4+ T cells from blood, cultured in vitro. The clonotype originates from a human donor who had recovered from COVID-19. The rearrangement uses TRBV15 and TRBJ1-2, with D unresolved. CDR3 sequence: CATSRGGEPGYGYTF. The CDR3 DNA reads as TGTGCCACCAGCAGAGGGGGAGAGCCGGGCTATGGCTACACCTTC. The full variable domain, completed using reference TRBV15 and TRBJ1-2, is DAMVIQNPRYQVTQFGKPVTLSCSQTLNHNVMYWYQQKSSQAPKLLFHYYDKDFNNEADTPDNFQSRRPNTSFCFLDIRSPGLGDTAMYLCATSRGGEPGYGYTFGSGTRLTVV.